This TCR beta chain was profiled in a study of blood T cell repertoires in COVID-19. This CDR3 region has 13 residues. V trimming: 4 bases; J trimming: 8 bases; junction bases outside the gene matches: 8. Germline V gene data show CDR1 as SGHDT and CDR2 as YYEEEE. TCRdb's copy holds only in-frame clones and misses some; the assay was immunoSEQ multiplex PCR. The sample has about 200,000 clones, about 83% seen once; the top ten hold 15% to 20%. This TCR was recovered from a person aged 65-85 years with COVID-19, enrolled during active disease. The chain has TRBV5-6 and TRBJ1-2; TRBD1 aligns across 7 bases. Sequencing used peripheral blood. In nucleotides, the CDR3 is TGTGCCAGCAGCATGGGGGACAGAAAGGGCTACACCTTC. This codes for CASSMGDRKGYTF.